Given below is one TCR beta chain in context. The sample originates from a study of OX40 agonist ivuxolimab in advanced cancers. Using immunoSEQ multiplex PCR, the repertoire was profiled, and TCRdb retains in-frame clones only, with some absent. Of around 83,000 clones in the sample, about 90% are singletons; the top ten hold 1.5% to 2%. The CDR3 runs 12 residues. Per germline, CDR1 SGHNT and CDR2 YENEEA. V shed 2 bases and J shed 8 bases, with 9 bases lying between them. The source material was CD4+ or CD8+ T cells sorted from blood, sampled in a trial of the OX40 agonist ivuxolimab. The chain uses TRBV11-3 and TRBJ1-2; D call uncertain. The clonotype was recovered from an adult with an advanced solid tumor such as melanoma, head and neck, liver or kidney cancer. CDR3 nucleotide sequence: TGTGCCAGCAGCTTAACGGGTGTCGGCTACACCTTC. Protein: CASSLTGVGYTF.